These T cell receptor beta chains were read from a single sample in a study of blood T cell repertoires in COVID-19. This table comes from immunoSEQ multiplex PCR, and its TCRdb copy is limited to in-frame clones, with some not included. This sample has more than 200,000 clones, with approximately 83% found just once. What was sequenced was peripheral blood. The source is a man aged 50 to 59 with active or convalescent COVID-19. Each CDR3 is given with its conserved first and last residue. Each record gives: clone size, J gene, V gene, CDR3 length, D gene, CDR3 protein. The D gene is left open where the match is weak. Size is stated for part of the rows, as once, few or many counts, or as a class when the clone is expanded.

NA,TRBJ2-1,TRBV5-1,14,NA,CASSLDRPYNEQFF
NA,TRBJ1-1,TRBV7-8,16,NA,CASSLDRAGGHREAFF
NA,TRBJ1-3,TRBV7-2,16,NA,CASSVTAVLSGNTIYF
NA,TRBJ1-2,TRBV30,15,TRBD1,CAWTRDRGSNYGYTF
NA,TRBJ2-1,TRBV18,13,TRBD1,CASSPSTGREQFF
once,TRBJ1-5,TRBV6-5,16,TRBD1,CASSLQGAGSNQPQHF
NA,TRBJ2-7,TRBV5-1,13,TRBD1,CASSSGGSYEQYF
few,TRBJ1-5,TRBV27,15,TRBD1,CASSLGQGAGQPQHF
NA,TRBJ2-5,TRBV7-9,15,NA,CASSWGDSQQETQYF
NA,TRBJ1-6,TRBV27,15,TRBD1,CASSSPGTANSPLHF
NA,TRBJ2-5,TRBV20-1,11,NA,CSASLQATQYF
NA,TRBJ1-1,TRBV30,12,NA,CAWSTLAAEAFF
NA,TRBJ2-2,TRBV2,15,NA,CAIVTGTSFTGELFF
once,TRBJ1-6,TRBV27,13,TRBD1,CASSLSGTGLAHF
NA,TRBJ1-1,TRBV9,14,NA,CASSVSVGNTEAFF